The next 29 T cell receptor beta chains were all read from a single sample in a study of early T cells in non-severe SARS-CoV-2 infection. TCRdb re-analysed the 5' RACE reads in MiXCR, keeping a single row per CDR3 protein. The table has 20,000 to 25,000 distinct CDR3 sequences, around 4.2% seen once. Sequences were obtained from whole blood. The source is an adult who was a healthcare worker with PCR-confirmed SARS-CoV-2 infection or an uninfected control (not recorded which).

At least ten counts were recorded for this clonotype. The J gene is TRBJ2-5, the V gene TRBV13; 13 positions agree with TRBD2. Germline trimming cut 5 bases from V and 1 base from J; bases unmatched to any gene: 7. The germline V gene has CDR1 PRHDT and CDR2 FYEKMQ (reference sequence). The CDR3 runs 17 residues. CDR3 sequence reads: CASSLLAGGPIQETQYF. Written as DNA, the CDR3 is TGTGCCAGCAGCCTACTAGCGGGGGGGCCCATCCAAGAGACCCAGTACTTC.

This clonotype occurred many times. The chain carries TRBV28 and TRBJ2-5, with D perhaps TRBD2 (6 bases). Deletions cut 2 bases from V and 4 bases from J, with 8 bases between. Germline V CDR1 and CDR2: MDHEN, SYDVKM. This CDR3 comprises 13 residues. CDR3 sequence: CASSLGGRETQYF. CDR3 nucleotide sequence: TGTGCCAGCAGTTTAGGGGGGAGAGAGACCCAGTACTTC.

This clonotype was seen many times. The J gene is TRBJ2-5, the V gene TRBV12-3 or TRBV12-4; 8 nucleotides agree with TRBD2. Trimming took 9 bases from V and 4 from J; bases not matched to a gene: 10. This CDR3 has 14 amino acids. CDR3 sequence reads: CARRDRGGRETQYF. The CDR3 DNA reads as TGTGCCAGACGAGATCGGGGGGGCCGAGAGACCCAGTACTTC.

This clonotype was seen many times. The CDR3 DNA sequence: TGTGCCAGCCGATCAGGACAGGGGCCGTTCCACGAGCAGTACTTC. Translation gives CASRSGQGPFHEQYF. The gene calls are TRBV28 and TRBJ2-7, with 9 bases identical to TRBD1. After removal of 8 bases from V and 5 bases from J, the junction contained 13 bases not matched to a gene. This CDR3 is built from 15 residues. Germline lookup yields CDR1 MDHEN and CDR2 SYDVKM.

This clonotype was detected a few times. This chain uses TRBV28 with TRBJ2-3; D is unresolved. The CDR3 length is 13 residues. The V and J ends lost 3 bases and 6 bases respectively, with 10 bases between them. Germline loops: CDR1 MDHEN, CDR2 SYDVKM. CDR3 loop: CASSFVGMDTQYF. CDR3 nucleotide sequence: TGTGCCAGCAGTTTTGTGGGGATGGATACGCAGTATTTT.

The rearrangement joins TRBV2 to TRBJ2-5; D is possibly TRBD2 (6 bases). Trimming cost V 2 bases and J 5 bases, with 9 bases left between them. The CDR3 extends over 13 amino acids. Germline V gene sequence: CDR1 SNHLY, CDR2 FYNNEI. The chain's CDR3 is CASSELARETQYF. The CDR3 nucleotides read TGTGCCAGCAGTGAACTAGCGCGGGAGACCCAGTACTTC.

This clonotype was detected many times. The chain employs TRBV11-2 and TRBJ2-7; 8 nucleotides agree with TRBD1. Trimming removed 1 base from V and 6 bases from J; junction bases left unmatched: 5. This CDR3 is built from 14 residues. CDR1 and CDR2 (germline): SGHAT, FQNNGV. Written as DNA, the CDR3 is TGTGCCAGCAGCTTAGGGGCAGGGGGCAGCGAGCAGTACTTC. Protein sequence: CASSLGAGGSEQYF. The entire variable domain, with the rest obtained from reference TRBV11-2 and TRBJ2-7, is as follows: EAGVAQSPRYKIIEKRQSVAFWCNPISGHATLYWYQQILGQGPKLLIQFQNNGVVDDSQLPKDRFSAERLKGVDSTLKIQPAKLEDSAVYLCASSLGAGGSEQYFGPGTRLTVT.

This clonotype was recorded many times. The V and J genes are TRBV7-2 and TRBJ2-2; no firm D call. CDR3 length equals 16 residues. Trimming stripped 3 bases from V and 6 bases from J, with 17 bases between. Per the germline V gene, CDR1 is SGHTA and CDR2 is FQGNSA. As DNA, the CDR3 is TGTGCCAGCAGCTTTCCCCCGGGCCGGATGGCCGGGGAGCTGTTTTTT. This gives the protein CASSFPPGRMAGELFF. The complete variable domain, with remaining parts taken from reference TRBV7-2 and TRBJ2-2, reads GAGVSQSPSNKVTEKGKDVELRCDPISGHTALYWYRQSLGQGLEFLIYFQGNSAPDKSGLPSDRFSAERTGGSVSTLTIQRTQQEDSAVYLCASSFPPGRMAGELFFGEGSRLTVL.

The chain joins TRBV30 to TRBJ2-7; D remains ambiguous. Germline V gene data show CDR1 as GTSNPN and CDR2 as SVGIG (reference sequence). The V end lost 3 bases, the J end lost 5 bases, and 11 bases lay between the germline ends. The CDR3 has 12 residues. Here the CDR3 DNA reads TGTGCCTGGAGCCTTGCTATTGACGAGCAGTACTTC. Protein sequence: CAWSLAIDEQYF.

This clonotype was counted a few times. The rearrangement joins TRBV28 to TRBJ2-3; D possibly corresponds to TRBD2 (6 bases). This CDR3 spans 12 amino acids. CDR1 MDHEN and CDR2 SYDVKM come from the germline V gene. V was pared by 7 bases and J by 5 bases, with 10 bases between. CDR3 nucleotides: TGTGCCAGCAACCGCGGGGAAGATACGCAGTATTTT. Its protein is CASNRGEDTQYF.

This clonotype was detected only a few times. The CDR3 is CASSFRATYNSPLHF. In DNA form, the CDR3 reads TGTGCCAGCAGTTTCAGGGCCACCTATAATTCACCCCTCCACTTT. The J gene is TRBJ1-6, the V gene TRBV28; D possibly corresponds to TRBD1 (5 bases). Germline V gives CDR1 MDHEN, CDR2 SYDVKM. V was pared by 3 bases and J by 2 bases, with 8 bases between. The CDR3 has 15 amino acids. Based on the CDR3 plus reference TRBV28 and TRBJ1-6, the full variable domain is DVKVTQSSRYLVKRTGEKVFLECVQDMDHENMFWYRQDPGLGLRLIYFSYDVKMKEKGDIPEGYSVSREKKERFSLILESASTNQTSMYLCASSFRATYNSPLHFGNGTRLTVT.

The chain uses TRBV19 and TRBJ2-1; possibly TRBD1 for D (8 bases). CDR3 length: 18 amino acids. The germline V gene has CDR1 LNHDA and CDR2 SQIVND (reference sequence). Trimming removed 3 bases from V and 5 bases from J, with 23 bases in between. The DNA of the CDR3 is TGTGCCAGTAGTATTCTCGGACTCCTACAGGGGGGGCACAATGAGCAGTTCTTC. Translated: CASSILGLLQGGHNEQFF.

This clonotype has a count of ten or more. The chain joins TRBV20-1 to TRBJ1-1; 11 bases align to TRBD1. The CDR3 consists of 16 residues. The V and J ends lost 6 bases and 5 bases, in that order; junction bases with no gene match: 14. The germline V gene has CDR1 DFQATT and CDR2 SNEGSKA (reference sequence). In nucleotides, the CDR3 is TGCAGTGCACGGACTGTCCCGGGACAGGGGGATACTGAAGCTTTCTTT. This encodes CSARTVPGQGDTEAFF.

This clonotype showed up many times. The chain uses TRBV29-1 and TRBJ2-3; 10 bases match TRBD1. This CDR3 has 14 residues. Per the germline V gene, CDR1 is SQVTM and CDR2 is ANQGSEA. V lost 0 bases to trimming and J lost 5 bases; unmatched junction nucleotides: 2. Here the CDR3 DNA reads TGCAGCGTTGAAGAGGGACAGGGGATAGATACGCAGTATTTT. Translation: CSVEEGQGIDTQYF.

This clonotype was detected many times. The V and J genes are TRBV28 and TRBJ2-1; D call uncertain. The V end lost 1 base, the J end lost 4 bases, and 8 bases lay between the germline ends. CDR3 size: 14 residues. Looked up from germline, CDR1 is MDHEN and CDR2 is SYDVKM. The DNA of the CDR3 is TGTGCCAGCAGTTTATTGTCGGGTTACAATGAGCAGTTCTTC. Translating gives CASSLLSGYNEQFF.

This clonotype was found many times. The V and J genes are TRBV5-5 and TRBJ2-1, with TRBD2 matching 8 bases. This CDR3 has 15 residues. The J segment lost 0 bases and the V segment lost 5 bases, leaving 4 bases of the junction unmatched. The germline CDR1 and CDR2 sequences are SGHKS and YYEKEE (reference sequence). The CDR3 region has the DNA TGTGCCAGCAGACGAGCGGGGGTCTCCTACAATGAGCAGTTCTTC. Protein sequence: CASRRAGVSYNEQFF.

This clonotype has only a few counts. The V and J genes are TRBV19 and TRBJ2-1, with a weak D call TRBD2 (6 bases). Trimming removed 9 bases at V and 2 bases at J, with 20 bases between. CDR1 is LNHDA and CDR2 is SQIVND in the germline V gene (reference sequence). The CDR3 contains 16 residues. The CDR3 region is CASKPDTSPTYNEQFF. The CDR3 DNA sequence: TGTGCCAGCAAGCCAGATACTAGCCCCACCTACAATGAGCAGTTCTTC.

This clonotype came up many times. The chain links TRBV20-1 to TRBJ1-1, with D possibly being TRBD1 (6 bases). The CDR3 spans 17 residues. CDR1 is DFQATT and CDR2 is SNEGSKA in the germline V gene (reference sequence). Trimming took 3 bases from V and 1 from J, leaving 21 bases between them. CDR3 sequence (DNA): TGCAGTGCTAGGACCCGAGGGGGTCTCTTGGCGAACACTGAAGCTTTCTTT. Encoded protein: CSARTRGGLLANTEAFF.

This clonotype was observed a few times. This sequence joins TRBV29-1 and TRBJ2-3; TRBD2 might be the D (5 bases). CDR1 and CDR2 (germline): SQVTM, ANQGSEA. The CDR3 sequence is 11 residues long. Trimming left V 7 bases short and J 5 bases short, with 10 bases between. CDR3: CSAEEVDTQYF. CDR3 sequence (DNA): TGCAGCGCCGAGGAGGTAGATACGCAGTATTTT.

This clonotype was recorded at least ten times. The chain uses TRBV20-1 and TRBJ1-5; no clear D. V was trimmed by 1 base and J by 0 bases, leaving 10 bases between them. Germline CDR1 and CDR2: DFQATT and SNEGSKA (reference sequence). This CDR3 comprises 15 residues. The CDR3 reads CSARAPEYSNQPQHF. As DNA, the CDR3 is TGCAGTGCTAGAGCACCGGAGTATAGCAATCAGCCCCAGCATTTT.

This clonotype was observed at least ten times. The chain links TRBV7-2 to TRBJ1-2; TRBD1 agrees at 7 bases. Germline CDR1 and CDR2: SGHTA and FQGNSA. The trim removed 6 bases at V and 7 bases at J, leaving 8 bases unmatched. This CDR3 has 13 residues. The CDR3 DNA reads as TGTGCCAGCAGTCGAGAGGGGGCCAGTGGCTACACCTTC. The encoded protein is CASSREGASGYTF.

This clonotype came up many times. The genes are TRBV30 and TRBJ2-2, with a weak D call TRBD1 (5 bases). V lost 1 base and J lost 4, with 16 bases in between. The CDR3 contains 16 residues. Per germline, CDR1 GTSNPN and CDR2 SVGIG (reference sequence). The CDR3 reads CAWSGDSTFGTGELFF. The CDR3 bases are TGTGCCTGGAGTGGAGACAGCACCTTCGGCACCGGGGAGCTGTTTTTT.

There are many counts of this clonotype. The J gene is TRBJ1-1, the V gene TRBV29-1, with D tentatively TRBD1 (6 bases). Germline values: CDR1 SQVTM, CDR2 ANQGSEA. V was pared by 7 bases and J by 0 bases, with 9 bases between. CDR3 length equals 12 residues. The CDR3 reads CSGGQMNTEAFF. The CDR3 DNA sequence: TGCAGCGGTGGACAGATGAACACTGAAGCTTTCTTT.

This clonotype counts as medium-sized. This chain connects TRBV19 to TRBJ2-5, with D perhaps matching TRBD1 (5 bases). V was pared by 4 bases and J by 0 bases, with 15 bases between. Germline-derived CDR1 and CDR2 are LNHDA and SQIVND (reference sequence). This CDR3 spans 16 amino acids. The DNA for the CDR3 is TGTGCCAGTAGTACCCCAGATCGGACAAACCAAGAGACCCAGTACTTC. It codes for CASSTPDRTNQETQYF.

In this sample, this clonotype turned up many times. The chain combines TRBV28 with TRBJ1-2; D is possibly TRBD1 (6 bases). CDR3 size: 13 residues. Germline assignment: CDR1 MDHEN and CDR2 SYDVKM. The V end was cut by 6 bases, the J end by 5 bases, with 13 bases between. This CDR3 is CASRTGHLYGYTF. Written as DNA, the CDR3 is TGTGCCAGCAGAACAGGGCACTTATATGGCTACACCTTC.

As to this clonotype: This sequence may be a read error, since a much larger clone differs from it by one base. The CDR3 here is CASSEAQGTSGYSTYEQYF. In nucleotides, the CDR3 is TGTGCCAGCAGTGAAGCGCAGGGGACTAGCGGTTACTCGACCTACGAGCAGTACTTC. The rearrangement links TRBV2 to TRBJ2-7; 11 bases map to TRBD2. CDR1 is SNHLY, CDR2 FYNNEI, per germline. The CDR3 loop spans 19 amino acids. V was clipped by 0 bases and J by 2 bases; unmatched bases: 12.

This clonotype was counted a few times. J is TRBJ1-4 and V is TRBV18, with no clear D. Per the germline V gene, CDR1 is KGHSH and CDR2 is LQKENI. This CDR3 is 15 amino acids long. Trimming pared 3 bases from V and 6 bases from J, leaving 14 bases between. As DNA, the CDR3 is TGTGCCAGCTCACCCACGGCGTCTTCGGATGAAAAACTGTTTTTT. Residues: CASSPTASSDEKLFF.

This clonotype was seen more than once but under ten times. The chain recombines TRBV18 with TRBJ1-1; a weak D match, TRBD1 (6 bases). The CDR3 sequence is 13 residues long. From germline, CDR1 is KGHSH and CDR2 LQKENI. With 2 bases removed from V and 3 bases from J, the gap between germline ends came to 7 bases. CDR3 sequence (DNA): TGTGCCAGCTCACCAAACAGGGACACTGAAGCTTTCTTT. Translating it yields CASSPNRDTEAFF. The full variable domain, completed using reference TRBV18 and TRBJ1-1, is NAGVMQNPRHLVRRRGQEARLRCSPMKGHSHVYWYRQLPEEGLKFMVYLQKENIIDESGMPKERFSAEFPKEGPSILRIQQVVRGDSAAYFCASSPNRDTEAFFGQGTRLTVV.

This clonotype was seen repeatedly, ten times or more. The V call is TRBV2, the J call TRBJ2-7; 10 bases align to TRBD1. Looked up from germline, CDR1 is SNHLY and CDR2 is FYNNEI. CDR3 length: 12 amino acids. CDR3 sequence: CSGTGDTYEQYF. The CDR3 nucleotides read TGTTCGGGGACAGGGGACACTTACGAGCAGTACTTC.